A single sample is the source of the 2 T cell receptor beta chains below, sequenced in a study of T-cell reconstitution after alpha-beta-depleted transplantation in children. Molecular barcoding with unique molecular identifiers was used for the TCRbeta library. MiXCR, run by TCRdb on the PCR reads, gives a single entry per CDR3 protein. The sample includes roughly 200,000 distinct CDR3 sequences, about 7% of them seen just once. The sample in question was PBMCs, obtained before TCRalphabeta/CD19-depleted stem cell transplant. The receptors here all came from a boy under 10 years old with acute lymphoblastic leukemia, due to receive a stem cell transplant.

This clonotype was detected a few times. The CDR3 DNA follows: TGCAGCGTCACCTTGAGGGGGTCTAATGAAAAACTGTTTTTT. It yields the protein CSVTLRGSNEKLFF. The chain has TRBV29-1 and TRBJ1-4; weak D call: TRBD1 (6 bases). Deletions cut 6 bases from V and 3 bases from J, with 14 bases between. CDR1 SQVTM and CDR2 ANQGSEA come from the germline V gene. The CDR3 spans 14 residues.

This clonotype was picked up a small number of times. V and J are TRBV7-2 and TRBJ2-7; D possibly corresponds to TRBD1 (7 bases). This CDR3 has 15 residues. V was trimmed by 1 base and J by 2 bases, leaving 12 bases between them. CDR1 and CDR2 from the germline V gene are SGHTA and FQGNSA. The CDR3 nucleotides are TGTGCCAGCAGCTTAGGACAGGGACTTCCCTACGAGCAGTACTTC. The encoded protein is CASSLGQGLPYEQYF.